These 15 T cell receptor beta chains were sequenced from one sample in a study of T cell repertoires in cytomegalovirus infection. TCRdb reprocessed the reads with MiXCR, giving one entry per CDR3 protein. In the table there are roughly 34,000 distinct CDR3 sequences, less than 60% of which are singletons. Their antigens remain unidentified. Sequencing was performed on CD8+ T cells from cultured PBMCs, taken from culture after CMV antigen stimulation. These receptors all come from a human donor in good health (CMV status not recorded). Some clones in this sample may be carry-over from other donors' samples.

This chain joins TRBV6-6 and TRBJ2-7; possible D gene TRBD2, 6 bases. V lost 0 bases and J 3 bases, leaving 12 bases between the germline ends. The germline V gene encodes CDR1 MNHNY and CDR2 SVGAGI (reference sequence). CDR3 size: 15 residues. The CDR3 DNA is TGTGCCAGCAGTTACTCCGAAGGGACTGGCTACGAGCAGTACTTC. Translation: CASSYSEGTGYEQYF.

The chain couples TRBV24-1 to TRBJ2-1; TRBD2 matches 11 bases. The CDR3 length is 15 residues. The V gene end was trimmed by 9 bases and the J gene end by 1 base; junction bases not matched to a gene: 4. CDR1 and CDR2 from the germline V gene are KGHDR and SFDVKD. For the CDR3, the DNA is TGTGCCACCCAGCTAGCGGGAGGATCCTACAATGAGCAGTTCTTC. Its translation is CATQLAGGSYNEQFF.

V gene TRBV6-1 combines with J gene TRBJ2-3; 7 bases agree with TRBD2. Trimming removed 7 bases from V and 2 bases from J; junction bases left unmatched: 15. The germline CDR1 and CDR2 sequences are MNHNS and SASEGT. The CDR3 loop spans 17 amino acids. For the CDR3, the DNA is TGTGCCAGCATTCTTTTCCGTGGGGGGGGGTACACAGATACGCAGTATTTT. It yields the protein CASILFRGGGYTDTQYF.

This clonotype has at least ten counts. The gene calls are TRBV27 and TRBJ1-2; TRBD1 matches 7 bases. After removal of 4 bases from V and 8 bases from J, the junction contained 13 bases not matched to a gene. The CDR3 length is 15 residues. Looked up from germline, CDR1 is MNHEY and CDR2 is SMNVEV (reference sequence). This CDR3 reads CASSSIRQGTGGYTF. The CDR3 nucleotides read TGTGCCAGCAGTTCAATAAGACAGGGAACAGGCGGCTACACCTTC.

The chain couples TRBV7-8 to TRBJ1-2, with D perhaps matching TRBD1 (6 bases). With 1 base removed from V and 8 bases from J, the gap between germline ends came to 8 bases. Per germline, CDR1 SGHVS and CDR2 FQNEAQ. There are 12 residues in the CDR3. For the CDR3, the DNA is TGTGCCAGCAGCTTAGACAGGGAGGGCTACACCTTC. Amino acid sequence: CASSLDREGYTF.

This clonotype occurred once. The J gene is TRBJ2-1, the V gene TRBV20-1; the match to TRBD2 covers 11 bases. The CDR3 extends over 13 amino acids. Losses at the gene ends were 2 bases for V and 9 bases for J; bases not matched to a gene: 3. CDR1 is DFQATT, CDR2 SNEGSKA, per germline (reference sequence). The CDR3 is CSARRGLAAEQFF. DNA of the CDR3: TGCAGTGCTAGAAGGGGACTAGCGGCTGAGCAGTTCTTC.

This sequence joins TRBV10-3 and TRBJ2-7; D is possibly TRBD1 or TRBD2 (5 bases each). Deletions cut 7 bases from V and 3 bases from J, with 13 bases between. CDR3 length: 13 amino acids. Germline CDR1 and CDR2: ENHRY and SYGVKD. For the CDR3, the DNA is TGTGCCATCAATGTCGGGACCGACTACGAGCAGTACTTC. It is translated as CAINVGTDYEQYF.

The genes are TRBV6-4 and TRBJ2-1; TRBD2 aligns across 11 bases. The CDR3 has 15 amino acids. With V trimmed by 5 bases and J by 7 bases, 7 bases remained unmatched. Germline CDR1 and CDR2: MRHNA and SNTAGT. CDR3 sequence (DNA): TGTGCCAGCAGTCGCCTAGCGGGAGGTAGTAATGAGCAGTTCTTC. This gives the protein CASSRLAGGSNEQFF.

The V and J genes are TRBV6-5 and TRBJ2-3; D remains unclear. Trimming stripped 2 bases from V and 2 bases from J, with 20 bases between. The CDR3 sequence is 18 residues long. CDR1 and CDR2 (germline): MNHEY, SVGAGI. The CDR3 spells CASSYGYFSSINTDTQYF. The CDR3 DNA is TGTGCCAGCAGTTACGGCTACTTTTCATCTATAAACACAGATACGCAGTATTTT.

The J gene is TRBJ2-5, the V gene TRBV12-3 or TRBV12-4; TRBD1 aligns across 11 bases. J gave up 4 bases and V 4 bases, and 14 bases lay outside the gene matches. The CDR3 loop spans 18 amino acids. CDR3 amino acids: CASSSWTGGSRASETQYF. The CDR3 coding sequence is TGTGCCAGCAGTTCTTGGACAGGGGGCTCGCGAGCCTCAGAGACCCAGTACTTC.

The chain links TRBV28 to TRBJ2-1; D call uncertain. Germline-derived CDR1 and CDR2 are MDHEN and SYDVKM. The germline V and J ends were trimmed by 6 bases and 7 bases, with 7 bases remaining between them. The CDR3 runs 11 residues. The CDR3 nucleotides are TGTGCCAGCAGATTGTTGAATGAGCAGTTCTTC. Protein: CASRLLNEQFF.

This chain links TRBV7-4 with TRBJ2-1, with 8 bases lining up with TRBD1. V was pared by 4 bases and J by 9 bases, with 8 bases of the junction left unmatched. Germline V gene sequence: CDR1 SGHVT, CDR2 SQSDAQ. The CDR3 is 14 residues long. The CDR3 region has the DNA TGTGCCAGCAGCTCGGGGGACAGGCGCGTTGAGCAGTTCTTC. This gives the protein CASSSGDRRVEQFF.

This rearrangement joins TRBV7-9 to TRBJ2-2; possibly TRBD1 for D (5 bases). The CDR3 length is 15 residues. Per the germline V gene, CDR1 is SEHNR and CDR2 is FQNEAQ (reference sequence). V was shortened by 1 base and J by 5 bases, with 11 bases between the two germline ends. CDR3 loop: CASSLGGHRTGELFF. DNA for the CDR3: TGTGCCAGCAGCTTAGGCGGACATAGAACCGGGGAGCTGTTTTTT.

The V call is TRBV7-4, the J call TRBJ2-3, with 8 bases lining up with TRBD2. V was clipped by 5 bases and J by 6 bases; unmatched bases: 13. The CDR3 has 16 amino acids. Germline V gene sequence: CDR1 SGHVT, CDR2 SQSDAQ. CDR3 residues: CASSRPTSGGKDTQYF. CDR3 coding DNA: TGTGCCAGCAGCCGCCCAACTAGCGGAGGGAAGGATACGCAGTATTTT.

This clonotype was counted only a few times. This chain links TRBV28 with TRBJ2-2, with TRBD1 as a possible D gene (5 bases). The V end was cut by 1 base, the J end by 4 bases, with 13 bases between. This CDR3 is built from 16 residues. Germline CDR1 reads MDHEN; CDR2 reads SYDVKM. CDR3 sequence reads: CASSLLVPGRTGELFF. CDR3 nucleotide sequence: TGTGCCAGCAGTTTATTGGTTCCAGGGCGCACCGGGGAGCTGTTTTTT.